One and the same sample provided the 14 T cell receptor beta chains below, sequenced in a study of blood T cell repertoires in COVID-19. The method was immunoSEQ multiplex PCR; TCRdb's version includes in-frame clones alone and lacks a portion of them. The table lists 310,000 or so clones, about 83% of them singletons, with around 5.8% in the top ten. Sequenced: PBMCs or T cells enriched from blood (not recorded which). All receptors come from a woman in her forties who had recovered from COVID-19.

This clone occurred a few times. The chain carries TRBV4-3 and TRBJ2-1, with TRBD2 identical over 7 bases. CDR3 size: 15 residues. Germline CDR1 reads LGHNA; CDR2 reads YSLEER. V trimming: 2 bases; J trimming: 9 bases; junction bases outside the gene matches: 10. CDR3 sequence reads: CASSQQLAWEGEQFF. The CDR3 region has the DNA TGCGCCAGCAGCCAACAACTAGCGTGGGAGGGTGAGCAGTTCTTC.

The rearrangement uses TRBV5-1 and TRBJ2-5; D is uncertain. Germline V gene sequence: CDR1 SGHRS, CDR2 YFSETQ. The CDR3 is 16 residues long. Trimming took off 2 bases at V and 4 bases at J, with 18 bases between the two ends. The CDR3 region has the DNA TGCGCCAGCAGCTTCTACCTTTTCCTACCGGGAGAGACCCAGTACTTC. It translates to CASSFYLFLPGETQYF.

Only one count was recorded for this clone. This chain joins TRBV30 and TRBJ1-2; tentatively, D is TRBD1 (6 bases). The germline CDR1 and CDR2 sequences are GTSNPN and SVGIG (reference sequence). The ends were cut back, 0 bases at V and 7 bases at J, with 12 bases in the middle. The length of the CDR3 is 13 residues. The CDR3 DNA reads as TGTGCCTGGAGTGTACTGCAGGGGCCTGGCTACACCTTC. Translation: CAWSVLQGPGYTF.

This clone is a singleton in its sample. This rearrangement joins TRBV20-1 to TRBJ2-1, with 14 bases lining up with TRBD2. Germline V CDR1 and CDR2: DFQATT, SNEGSKA (reference sequence). The CDR3 contains 17 residues. Trimming removed 3 bases from V and 6 bases from J; junction bases left unmatched: 10. CDR3 residues: CSASVVGGLAGANEQFF. The CDR3 coding sequence is TGCAGTGCTAGTGTAGTTGGGGGACTAGCGGGAGCCAATGAGCAGTTCTTC.

This clone was recorded once. The chain links TRBV28 to TRBJ1-3, with TRBD1 identical over 9 bases. V shed 4 bases and J 4 bases; nucleotides not matched to a gene: 5. CDR1 is MDHEN and CDR2 is SYDVKM in the germline V gene. The length of the CDR3 is 15 residues. In DNA form, the CDR3 reads TGTGCCAGCAGTTCCTTAGACAGGGGGGGAAACACCATATATTTT. Protein product: CASSSLDRGGNTIYF.

The CDR3 sequence: CASSYRMPGQGVRDTQYF. The CDR3 region has the DNA TGTGCCAGCAGTTACAGGATGCCGGGACAGGGGGTCAGGGATACGCAGTATTTT. This chain links TRBV6-2 or TRBV6-3 with TRBJ2-3, with 11 bases fitting TRBD1. After removal of 2 bases from V and 6 bases from J, the junction contained 13 bases not matched to a gene. CDR1 and CDR2 (germline): MNHEY, SVGEGT. This CDR3 region has 18 residues.

The chain employs TRBV2 and TRBJ2-5; 9 bases are a match to TRBD1. CDR3 size: 14 residues. Germline V gene data show CDR1 as SNHLY and CDR2 as FYNNEI. V dropped 7 bases and J dropped 5; count of bases not matched to a gene: 8. The CDR3 region is CASKPDRGPETQYF. The CDR3 DNA sequence: TGTGCCAGCAAGCCGGACAGGGGTCCGGAGACCCAGTACTTC.

The chain recombines TRBV7-2 with TRBJ2-1, with TRBD2 as a possible D gene (6 bases). The CDR3 runs to 16 residues. Germline-derived CDR1 and CDR2 are SGHTA and FQGNSA. Trimming removed 1 base from V and 9 bases from J, with 19 bases in between. The CDR3 nucleotides are TGTGCCAGCAGCTTAGATCCCCTCAGGACTACAATTGAGCAGTTCTTC. Translation gives CASSLDPLRTTIEQFF.

The chain has TRBV3-1 (or the pseudogene TRBV3-2) and TRBJ1-2; D is ambiguous. The germline CDR1 and CDR2 sequences are LGHDT and YNNKEL (reference sequence). Trimming took 0 bases from V and 4 from J, leaving 12 bases between them. The CDR3 extends over 15 amino acids. The CDR3: CASSQDLYSRYGYTF. In nucleotides, the CDR3 is TGTGCCAGCAGCCAAGATTTGTACAGCCGCTATGGCTACACCTTC.

The chain links TRBV3-1 (or the pseudogene TRBV3-2) to TRBJ2-7; D is unresolved. Trimming stripped 1 base from V and 6 bases from J, with 10 bases between. Germline CDR1 LGHDT, CDR2 YNNKEL (reference sequence). There are 13 residues in the CDR3. The CDR3 region is CASSQVGRGEQYF. Written as DNA, the CDR3 is TGTGCCAGCAGCCAAGTTGGTAGAGGCGAGCAGTACTTC.

The chain uses TRBV2 and TRBJ1-1; D gene uncertain. The germline V gene has CDR1 SNHLY and CDR2 FYNNEI. The CDR3 extends over 14 amino acids. V was shortened by 4 bases and J by 0 bases, with 9 bases between the two germline ends. CDR3: CASSAGSLNTEAFF. The CDR3 DNA reads as TGTGCCAGCAGTGCGGGGAGCTTGAACACTGAAGCTTTCTTT. Based on the CDR3 plus reference TRBV2 and TRBJ1-1, the full variable domain is EPEVTQTPSHQVTQMGQEVILRCVPISNHLYFYWYRQILGQKVEFLVSFYNNEISEKSEIFDDQFSVERPDGSNFTLKIRSTKLEDSAMYFCASSAGSLNTEAFFGQGTRLTVV.

The rearrangement links TRBV30 to TRBJ1-2; the match to TRBD1 covers 7 bases. The CDR3 is made up of 12 amino acids. Trimming at V came to 3 bases and at J to 6 bases, leaving 4 bases not matched to a gene. Germline V gene lookup returns CDR1 GTSNPN and CDR2 SVGIG (reference sequence). The CDR3 DNA is TGTGCCTGGAGCCAGGGGGGCGATGGCTACACCTTC. Its translation is CAWSQGGDGYTF.

The rearrangement joins TRBV28 to TRBJ2-2, with 7 bases matching TRBD2. The CDR3 length is 13 residues. V trimming: 8 bases; J trimming: 5 bases; junction bases outside the gene matches: 5. The germline gives CDR1 MDHEN, CDR2 SYDVKM. The CDR3 sequence is CASPLAETGELFF. CDR3 sequence (DNA): TGTGCCAGCCCGCTAGCGGAGACCGGGGAGCTGTTTTTT. Looking up the rest from reference TRBV28 and TRBJ2-2 gives the full variable domain: DVKVTQSSRYLVKRTGEKVFLECVQDMDHENMFWYRQDPGLGLRLIYFSYDVKMKEKGDIPEGYSVSREKKERFSLILESASTNQTSMYLCASPLAETGELFFGEGSRLTVL.

The genes are TRBV19 and TRBJ2-1; 9 bases line up with TRBD2. Germline trimming cut 8 bases from V and 7 bases from J; bases unmatched to any gene: 9. CDR3 length equals 14 residues. In germline, CDR1 is LNHDA, CDR2 SQIVND (reference sequence). CDR3 sequence (DNA): TGTGCCAGTGCCCGGGGGCGGGAGGGTAATGAGCAGTTCTTC. Protein: CASARGREGNEQFF.